This T cell receptor beta chain was sequenced in a study of T cells after yellow fever vaccination. This clonotype was counted a few times. The CDR3 runs 14 residues. Germline V CDR1 and CDR2: SQVTM, ANQGSEA. They built TCR cDNA with 5'RACE template switching, a step that put in a universal primer site and UMIs. TCRdb passed the 5' RACE reads through MiXCR, listing each CDR3 protein once. The sample lists 250,000 to 400,000 distinct CDR3 sequences; 3.5% to 5% were seen once. The receptor's source is a man younger than 35 who received the YFV17D yellow fever vaccine. The sequenced sample was PBMCs, obtained 15 days after the yellow fever booster vaccination. The gene calls are TRBV29-1 and TRBJ1-1, with no clear D. The CDR3: CSTQSGRLNTEAFF. The CDR3 coding sequence is TGCAGTACACAATCGGGTAGATTGAACACTGAAGCTTTCTTT.